This T cell receptor (beta chain) was sequenced during a study of T-cell reconstitution after alpha-beta-depleted transplantation in children. Study-wide results and caveats: T-cell counts and diversity at one year post-transplant came mainly from newly produced T cells. Some patients showed high day-60 TCRbeta diversity, which derived from surviving recipient T cells and thymic progenitors. Alpha-beta T cells present about two months after transplant were reported to originate from several hundred expanded graft clones.

This clonotype was recorded at least ten times. Its antigen is currently unknown. Germline V CDR1 and CDR2: DFQATT, SNEGSKA (reference sequence). Trimming removed 4 bases from V and 0 bases from J, with 10 bases in between. The CDR3 covers 13 residues. Preparation of the TCRbeta library was carried out with unique molecular identifiers. One entry per CDR3 protein, called by TCRdb with MiXCR from the PCR reads. The sample yields hundreds of thousands of distinct CDR3 sequences, roughly 14% seen once. V is TRBV20-1 and J is TRBJ2-7; D is undetermined. The material sequenced was PBMCs, taken before TCRalphabeta/CD19-depleted stem cell transplant. This receptor was identified in a girl aged 2 to 9 with congenital amegakaryocytic thrombocytopenia, due to receive a stem cell transplant. The CDR3 sequence is CSANRARSYEQYF. Here the CDR3 DNA reads TGCAGTGCTAACCGAGCGCGCTCCTACGAGCAGTACTTC.